The T cell receptor (beta chain) described here comes from a study of blood T cell repertoires in COVID-19. Whole-study context: From T cells, B-cell-depleted T cells, or PBMCs came the material, which was cDNA or gDNA.

The protocol was immunoSEQ multiplex PCR, while the TCRdb copy is restricted to in-frame clones and leaves out a portion. Of roughly 300,000 clones in the sample, about 90% are singletons; the top ten hold around 8%. The length of the CDR3 is 13 residues. Germline V lookup: CDR1 MDHEN, CDR2 SYDVKM. V gave up 6 bases and J gave up 3 bases, with 9 bases separating them. The V call is TRBV28, the J call TRBJ1-5, with TRBD1 as a possible D gene (6 bases). The sequence derives from a woman in her fifties or sixties who had recovered from COVID-19. The sequenced material came from peripheral blood. CDR3 protein: CASRQGINQPQHF. CDR3 DNA: TGTGCCAGCAGACAGGGAATCAATCAGCCCCAGCATTTT.